This TCR beta chain was found in a study of spatial heterogeneity in lung cancer. Study-wide background: Where available, sequencing covered follow-up PBMC samples, taken at a median of about 2 years after resection. Each time, sequencing found more beta-chain sequences than alpha-chain sequences. Each unique TCR and UMI combination was seen more than ten times on average in raw reads.

Carried by each TCR cDNA molecule was a unique molecular identifier. MiXCR, applied by TCRdb to the 5' RACE reads, yields one record per CDR3 protein. The sample shows fewer than 55,000 distinct CDR3 sequences, around 7% of them seen only once. This clonotype was counted many times. CDR3 size: 14 residues. CDR1 is SEHNR and CDR2 is FQNEAQ in the germline V gene (reference sequence). J gave up 5 bases and V 3 bases, and 5 bases lay outside the gene matches. Time point meaning: blood at routine non-recurrence follow-up after resection. Whole RNA obtained from tumor, nontumor lung or frozen PBMC underwent sequencing without sorting.

The chain joins TRBV7-9 to TRBJ2-7; TRBD1 matches 9 bases. This material consisted of PBMCs, taken at follow-up. This clonotype was sampled from a female donor with early-stage non-small cell lung cancer. The CDR3 sequence: CASSLGQGWDEQYF. In nucleotides, the CDR3 is TGTGCCAGCAGCTTGGGACAGGGTTGGGACGAGCAGTACTTC.